This TCR beta chain was recovered during a study of shared clonotypes between healthy human individuals. Data came from immunoSEQ multiplex PCR; TCRdb stores just in-frame clones and leaves some out. The sample consists of about 2,500,000 clones, around nine tenths of them appearing once. CDR1 is DFQATT and CDR2 is SNEGSKA in the germline V gene (reference sequence). Trimming pared 4 bases from V and 13 bases from J, leaving 8 bases between. The CDR3 has 10 amino acids. The specimen sequenced was naive CD4+ T cells sorted from blood. As to subset: CD45RA+ positively selected. J is TRBJ1-6 and V is TRBV20-1; D is unresolved. The TCR comes from a young man in good health. Written as DNA, the CDR3 is TGCAGTGCTAAGGACGGGCCCCTCCACTTT. The encoded protein is CSAKDGPLHF.